The T cell receptor (beta chain) under discussion was sequenced for a study of T-cell memory formation after mild COVID-19. This clonotype was recorded a few times. Antigen: not known. The TCR alpha and TCR beta cDNA libraries, bearing sample barcodes and UMIs, were generated by 5'RACE using constant-segment primers. TCRdb called the 5' RACE reads again in MiXCR, with one record for every CDR3 protein. Here the sample spans some 350,000 distinct CDR3 sequences, over 10% being singletons. Regarding the study as a whole: Pre-infection memory showed some responding clones, and this suggested that cross-reactive memory joined. Those CD4+ clones that contracted were mainly in CM and EM (CD8+ ones in EMRA). CD4+ bias marked clones expanding day 15 to 37, unlike balanced contracting clones.

Sequencing was done on a sample of PBMCs or a T cell subset sorted from them (not recorded which). The receptor was derived from a man younger than 35 who had mild COVID-19 (a few samples of this study predate the infection). Cell type and time point are not known.

CDR3 sequence: CASSPRDRDEQYF. The CDR3 DNA follows: TGTGCCAGCTCACCAAGGGACAGGGACGAGCAGTACTTC. The chain is built from TRBV18 and TRBJ2-7; 9 nucleotides agree with TRBD1. Trimming at V came to 2 bases and at J to 5 bases, leaving 1 base not matched to a gene. Per the germline V gene, CDR1 is KGHSH and CDR2 is LQKENI. CDR3 length: 13 residues. Drawing the rest from reference TRBV18 and TRBJ2-7, the complete variable domain is NAGVMQNPRHLVRRRGQEARLRCSPMKGHSHVYWYRQLPEEGLKFMVYLQKENIIDESGMPKERFSAEFPKEGPSILRIQQVVRGDSAAYFCASSPRDRDEQYFGPGTRLTVT.